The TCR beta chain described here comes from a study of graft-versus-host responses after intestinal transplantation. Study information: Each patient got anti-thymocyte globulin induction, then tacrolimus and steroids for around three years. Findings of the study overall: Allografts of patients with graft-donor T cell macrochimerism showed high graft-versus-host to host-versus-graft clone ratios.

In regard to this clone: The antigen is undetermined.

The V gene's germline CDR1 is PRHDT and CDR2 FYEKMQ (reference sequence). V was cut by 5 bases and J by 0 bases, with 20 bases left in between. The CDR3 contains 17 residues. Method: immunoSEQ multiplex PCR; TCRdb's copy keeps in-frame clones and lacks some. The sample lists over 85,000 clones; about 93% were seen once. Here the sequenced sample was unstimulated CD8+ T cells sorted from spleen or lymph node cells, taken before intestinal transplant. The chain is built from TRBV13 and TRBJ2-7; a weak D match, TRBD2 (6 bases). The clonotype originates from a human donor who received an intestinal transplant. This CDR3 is CASSTRSGDPPSYEQYF. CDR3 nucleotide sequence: TGTGCCAGCAGCACCCGATCGGGAGACCCGCCCTCCTACGAGCAGTACTTC.